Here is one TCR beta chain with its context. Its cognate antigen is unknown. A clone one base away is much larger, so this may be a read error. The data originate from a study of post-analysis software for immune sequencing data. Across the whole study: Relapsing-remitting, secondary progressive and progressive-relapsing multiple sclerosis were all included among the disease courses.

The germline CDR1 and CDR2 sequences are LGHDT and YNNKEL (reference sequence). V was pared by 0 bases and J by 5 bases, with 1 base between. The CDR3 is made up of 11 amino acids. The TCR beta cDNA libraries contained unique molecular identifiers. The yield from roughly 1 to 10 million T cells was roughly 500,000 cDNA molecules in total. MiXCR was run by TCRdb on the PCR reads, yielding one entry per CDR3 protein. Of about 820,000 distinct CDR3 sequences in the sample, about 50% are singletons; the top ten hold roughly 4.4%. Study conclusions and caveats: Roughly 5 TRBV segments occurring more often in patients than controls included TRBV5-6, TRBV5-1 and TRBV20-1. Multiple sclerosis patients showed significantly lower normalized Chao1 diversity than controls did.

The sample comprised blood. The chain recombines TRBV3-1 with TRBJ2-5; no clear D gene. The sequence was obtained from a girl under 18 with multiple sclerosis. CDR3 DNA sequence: TGTGCCAGCAGCCAAGATGAGACCCAGTACTTC. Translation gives CASSQDETQYF.